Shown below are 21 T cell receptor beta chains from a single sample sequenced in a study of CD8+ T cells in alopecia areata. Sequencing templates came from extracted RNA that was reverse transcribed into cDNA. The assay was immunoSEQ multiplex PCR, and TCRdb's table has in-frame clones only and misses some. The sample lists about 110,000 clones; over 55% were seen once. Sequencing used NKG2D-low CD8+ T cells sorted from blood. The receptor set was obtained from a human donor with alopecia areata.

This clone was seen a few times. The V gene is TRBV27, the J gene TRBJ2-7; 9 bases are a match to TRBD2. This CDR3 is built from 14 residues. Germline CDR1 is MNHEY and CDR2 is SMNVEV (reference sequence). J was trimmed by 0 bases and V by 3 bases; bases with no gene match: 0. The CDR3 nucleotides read TGTGCCAGCAGTTTTAGCGGGAGCTCCTACGAGCAGTACTTC. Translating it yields CASSFSGSSYEQYF.

The CDR3 DNA reads TGTGCCAGCAGCCCTGTTAGTGGAGCCTACAATGAGCAGTTCTTC. Translation gives CASSPVSGAYNEQFF. The genes are TRBV28 and TRBJ2-1, with D hard to call. Germline V gives CDR1 MDHEN, CDR2 SYDVKM. Trimming left V 6 bases short and J 2 bases short, with 14 bases between. CDR3 length equals 15 residues.

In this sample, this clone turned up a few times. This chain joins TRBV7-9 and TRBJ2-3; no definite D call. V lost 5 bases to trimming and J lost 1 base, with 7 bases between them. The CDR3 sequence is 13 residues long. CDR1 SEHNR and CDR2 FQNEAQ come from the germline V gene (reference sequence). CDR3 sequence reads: CASSARGTDTQYF. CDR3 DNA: TGTGCCAGCAGCGCCCGGGGCACAGATACGCAGTATTTT.

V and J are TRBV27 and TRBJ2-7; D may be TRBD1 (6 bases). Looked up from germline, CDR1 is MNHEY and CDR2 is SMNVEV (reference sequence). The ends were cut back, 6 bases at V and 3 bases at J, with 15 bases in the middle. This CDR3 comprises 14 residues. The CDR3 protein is CASRPLTGIYEQYF. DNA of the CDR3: TGTGCCAGCAGACCACTTACAGGGATCTACGAGCAGTACTTC.

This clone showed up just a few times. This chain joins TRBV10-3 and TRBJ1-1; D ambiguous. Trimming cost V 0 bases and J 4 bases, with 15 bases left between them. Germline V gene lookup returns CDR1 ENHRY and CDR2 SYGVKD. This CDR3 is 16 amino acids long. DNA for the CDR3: TGTGCCATCAGTGAGTCGCGGGAACTTCGGGCCACTGAAGCTTTCTTT. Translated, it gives CAISESRELRATEAFF.

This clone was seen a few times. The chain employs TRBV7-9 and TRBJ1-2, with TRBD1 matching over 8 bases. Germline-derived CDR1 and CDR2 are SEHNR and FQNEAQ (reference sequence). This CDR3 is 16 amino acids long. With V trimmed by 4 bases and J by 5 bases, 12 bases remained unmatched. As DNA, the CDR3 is TGTGCCAGCAGCTCCCCTGGGGGACAGGAAACTTATGGCTACACCTTC. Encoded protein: CASSSPGGQETYGYTF.

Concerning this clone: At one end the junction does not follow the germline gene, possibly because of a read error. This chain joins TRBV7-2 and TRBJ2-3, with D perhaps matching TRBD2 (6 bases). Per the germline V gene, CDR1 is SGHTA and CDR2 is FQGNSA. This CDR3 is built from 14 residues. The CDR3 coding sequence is TGTGCCAGCAGCCTAGCGTCAACGGGCGCTACGCAGTATTTT. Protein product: CASSLASTGATQYF. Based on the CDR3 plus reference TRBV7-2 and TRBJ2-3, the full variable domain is GAGVSQSPSNKVTEKGKDVELRCDPISGHTALYWYRQSLGQGLEFLIYFQGNSAPDKSGLPSDRFSAERTGGSVSTLTIQRTQQEDSAVYLCASSLASTGATQYFGPGTRLTVL.

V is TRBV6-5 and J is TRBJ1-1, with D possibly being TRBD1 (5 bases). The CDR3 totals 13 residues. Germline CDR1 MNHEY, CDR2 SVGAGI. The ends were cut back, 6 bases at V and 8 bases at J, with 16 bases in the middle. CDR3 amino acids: CASSYGGRAEAFF. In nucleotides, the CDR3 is TGTGCCAGCAGCTACGGGGGGAGGGCCGAAGCTTTCTTT.

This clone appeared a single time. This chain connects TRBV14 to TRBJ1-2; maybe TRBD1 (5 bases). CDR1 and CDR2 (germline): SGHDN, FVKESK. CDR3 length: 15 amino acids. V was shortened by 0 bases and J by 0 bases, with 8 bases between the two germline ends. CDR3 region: CASSQESGTNYGYTF. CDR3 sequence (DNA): TGTGCCAGCAGCCAAGAATCAGGGACTAACTATGGCTACACCTTC.

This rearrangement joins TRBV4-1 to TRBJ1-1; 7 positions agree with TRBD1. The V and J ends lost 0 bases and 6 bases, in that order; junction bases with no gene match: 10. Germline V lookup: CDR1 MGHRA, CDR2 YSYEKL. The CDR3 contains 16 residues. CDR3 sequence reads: CASSQEGREGASEAFF. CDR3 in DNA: TGCGCCAGCAGCCAAGAGGGGCGGGAGGGGGCGTCTGAAGCTTTCTTT.

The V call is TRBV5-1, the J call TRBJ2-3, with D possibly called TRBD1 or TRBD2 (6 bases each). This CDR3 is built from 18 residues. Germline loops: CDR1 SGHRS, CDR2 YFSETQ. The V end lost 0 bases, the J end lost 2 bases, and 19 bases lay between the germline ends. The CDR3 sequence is CASSLGGAGAINTDTQYF. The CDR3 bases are TGCGCCAGCAGCTTGGGGGGGGCAGGGGCCATTAACACAGATACGCAGTATTTT.

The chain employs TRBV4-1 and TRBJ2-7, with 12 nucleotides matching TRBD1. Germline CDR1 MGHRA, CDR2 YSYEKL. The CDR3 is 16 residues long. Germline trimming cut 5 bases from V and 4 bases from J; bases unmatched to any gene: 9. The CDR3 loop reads CASSSSRDRGQYEQYF. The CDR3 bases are TGCGCCAGCAGCTCTTCCCGGGACAGGGGGCAGTACGAGCAGTACTTC.

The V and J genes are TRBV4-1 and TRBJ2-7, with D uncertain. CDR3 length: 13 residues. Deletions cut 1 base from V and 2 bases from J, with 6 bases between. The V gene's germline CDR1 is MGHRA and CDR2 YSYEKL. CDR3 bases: TGCGCCAGCAGCCAAGGGGATCCCTACGAGCAGTACTTC. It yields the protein CASSQGDPYEQYF.

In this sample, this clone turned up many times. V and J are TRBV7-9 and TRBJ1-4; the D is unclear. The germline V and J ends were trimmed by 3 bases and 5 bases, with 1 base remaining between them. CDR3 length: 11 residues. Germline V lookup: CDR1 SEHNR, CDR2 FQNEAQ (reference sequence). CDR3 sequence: CASSFNEKLFF. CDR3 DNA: TGTGCCAGCAGCTTCAATGAAAAACTGTTTTTT.

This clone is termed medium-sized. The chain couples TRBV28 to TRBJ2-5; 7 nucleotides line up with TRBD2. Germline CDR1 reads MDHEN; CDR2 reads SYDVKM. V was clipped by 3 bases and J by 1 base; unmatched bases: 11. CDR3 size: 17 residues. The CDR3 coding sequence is TGTGCCAGCAGTTTTCGGGTGTGGGGGGGTTCCCAAGAGACCCAGTACTTC. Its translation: CASSFRVWGGSQETQYF.

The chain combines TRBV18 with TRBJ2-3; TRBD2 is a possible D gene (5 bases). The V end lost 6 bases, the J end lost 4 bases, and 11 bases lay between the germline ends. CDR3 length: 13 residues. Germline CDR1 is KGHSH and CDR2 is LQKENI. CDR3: CASSPWRADTQYF. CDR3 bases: TGTGCCAGCTCTCCGTGGCGGGCAGATACGCAGTATTTT. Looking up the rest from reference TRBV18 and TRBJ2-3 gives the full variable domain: NAGVMQNPRHLVRRRGQEARLRCSPMKGHSHVYWYRQLPEEGLKFMVYLQKENIIDESGMPKERFSAEFPKEGPSILRIQQVVRGDSAAYFCASSPWRADTQYFGPGTRLTVL.

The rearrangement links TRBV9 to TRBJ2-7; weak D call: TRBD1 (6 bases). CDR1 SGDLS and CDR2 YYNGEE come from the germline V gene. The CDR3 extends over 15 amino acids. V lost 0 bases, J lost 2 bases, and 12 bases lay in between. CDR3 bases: TGTGCCAGCAGCGTAGGCAGGGGAAGGGCCTACGAGCAGTACTTC. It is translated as CASSVGRGRAYEQYF.

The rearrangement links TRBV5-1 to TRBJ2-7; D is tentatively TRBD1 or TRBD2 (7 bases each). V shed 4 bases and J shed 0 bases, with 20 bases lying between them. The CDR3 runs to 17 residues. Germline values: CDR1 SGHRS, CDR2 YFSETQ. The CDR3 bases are TGCGCCAGCAGCCTAACAGCGGGGACAGAGAGCTCCTACGAGCAGTACTTC. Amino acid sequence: CASSLTAGTESSYEQYF.

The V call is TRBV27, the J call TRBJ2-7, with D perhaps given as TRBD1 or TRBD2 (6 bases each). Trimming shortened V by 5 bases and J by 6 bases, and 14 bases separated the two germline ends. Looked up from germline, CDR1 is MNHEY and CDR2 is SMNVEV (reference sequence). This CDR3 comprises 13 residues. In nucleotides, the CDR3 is TGTGCCAGCAGTCCGCCTGGGGGGCTCGAGCAGTACTTC. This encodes CASSPPGGLEQYF.

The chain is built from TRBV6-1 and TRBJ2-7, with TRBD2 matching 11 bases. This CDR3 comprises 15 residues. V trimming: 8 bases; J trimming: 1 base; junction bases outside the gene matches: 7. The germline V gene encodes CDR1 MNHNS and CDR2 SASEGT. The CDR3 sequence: CASGGGLADSYEQYF. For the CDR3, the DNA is TGTGCCAGCGGGGGGGGACTAGCGGATTCCTACGAGCAGTACTTC.

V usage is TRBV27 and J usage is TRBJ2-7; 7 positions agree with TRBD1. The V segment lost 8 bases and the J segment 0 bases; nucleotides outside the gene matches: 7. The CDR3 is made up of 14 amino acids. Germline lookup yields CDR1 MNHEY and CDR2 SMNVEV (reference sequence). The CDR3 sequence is CASGDSDGSYEQYF. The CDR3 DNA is TGTGCCAGCGGGGACAGCGATGGCTCCTACGAGCAGTACTTC.